This T cell receptor (beta chain) was identified in a study of shared clonotypes between healthy human individuals. Assay: immunoSEQ multiplex PCR; the TCRdb copy retains only in-frame clones and omits some. The repertoire holds about 1 million clones, with about 74% as singletons. Study-wide results and limits: Shared across a few donors were 4% to 5% of the naive CD4 clonotypes.

This clone was found a few times. Its cognate antigen is unknown. Germline CDR1 and CDR2: SQVTM and ANQGSEA. The germline V and J ends were trimmed by 5 bases and 13 bases, with 11 bases remaining between them. CDR3 size: 9 residues. This rearrangement joins TRBV29-1 to TRBJ1-2, with D unresolved. Source material: memory CD4+ T cells sorted from blood. Sample subset: CD45RA-negative fraction. This TCR was sampled from a man younger than 30 in good health. CDR3 sequence (DNA): TGCAGCGTTTCTCAGCCCTCCACCTTC. This translates into CSVSQPSTF.